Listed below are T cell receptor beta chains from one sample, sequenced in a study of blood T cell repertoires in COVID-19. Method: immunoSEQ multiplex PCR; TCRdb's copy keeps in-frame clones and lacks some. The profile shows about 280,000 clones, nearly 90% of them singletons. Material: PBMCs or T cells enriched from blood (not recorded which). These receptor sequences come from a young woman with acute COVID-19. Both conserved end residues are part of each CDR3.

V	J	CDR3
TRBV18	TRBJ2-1	CASSRTGRGSYNEQFF
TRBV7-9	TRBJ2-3	CASSLVSGGVGTDTQYF
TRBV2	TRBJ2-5	CASSEDGRETQYF
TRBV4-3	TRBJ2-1	CASSQGSPTYNEQFF
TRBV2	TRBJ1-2	CASTLQGAYGYTF
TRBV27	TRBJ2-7	CATGLPNEQYF
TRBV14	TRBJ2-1	CASSQDPADSYNEQFF
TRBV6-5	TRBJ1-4	CASRQSGVRREKLFF
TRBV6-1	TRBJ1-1	CASSESFRGQSYTEAFF
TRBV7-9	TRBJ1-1	CASSPRYTEAFF
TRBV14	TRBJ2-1	CASSRPGQGFTEQFF
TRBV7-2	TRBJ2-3	CASTTGKAGVRTDTQYF
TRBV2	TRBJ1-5	CASTFSPRVPNQPQHF
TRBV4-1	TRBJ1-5	CASSQDPVTHSNQPQHF
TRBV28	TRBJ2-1	CASSSPSPQPKSSYNEQFF
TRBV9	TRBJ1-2	CASSGSNRGPSRYGYTF
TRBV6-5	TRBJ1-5	CASSPFRGSNQPQHF
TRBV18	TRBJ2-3	CASSPPGLAGTTDTQYF
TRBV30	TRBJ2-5	CAWSVPSAGGETQYF
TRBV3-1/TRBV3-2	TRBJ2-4	CASSRSRGLLKNIQYF
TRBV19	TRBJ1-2	CASSSITGLTDGYTF
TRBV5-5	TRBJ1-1	CASSLLPGVTMNTEAFF
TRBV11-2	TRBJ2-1	CASSRDSYEQFF
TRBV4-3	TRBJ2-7	CASSQGDGQDPYEQYF
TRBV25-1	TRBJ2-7	CASSQTGSRVRDEQYF
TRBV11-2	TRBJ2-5	CASSLLTGAGETQYF
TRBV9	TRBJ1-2	CASSAHGQAFSYTF
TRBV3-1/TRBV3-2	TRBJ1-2	CASSQTGGAGYGYTF
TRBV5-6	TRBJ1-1	CASSWGDRVRTEAFF
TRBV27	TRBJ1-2	CASSSGARYGYTF
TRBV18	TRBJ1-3	CASSAREASGNTIYF
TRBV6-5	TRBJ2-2	CASSSRQGVQSGELFF
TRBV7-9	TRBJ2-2	CATSFTGGGFTGELFF
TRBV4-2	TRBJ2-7	CASSPDQVGLAGSYEQYF
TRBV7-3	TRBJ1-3	CASSLQGPSGNTIYF
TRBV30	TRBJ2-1	CAARALKLPYNEQFF
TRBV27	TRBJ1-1	CASSLGQQNTEAFF
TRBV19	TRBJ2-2	CASSIRLKAGPNTGELFF
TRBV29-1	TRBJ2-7	CSVGAGSSYEQYF
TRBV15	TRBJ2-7	CATSRVQDLPYEQYF
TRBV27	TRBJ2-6	CASSFGVSGANVLTF
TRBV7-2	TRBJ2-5	CASSLNQDTSRETQYF
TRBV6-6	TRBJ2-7	CASSSSGSSYEQYF
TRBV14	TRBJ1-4	CASSQWTGGNEKLFF
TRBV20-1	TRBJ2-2	CSAHNTGELFF
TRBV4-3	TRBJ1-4	CASSQDLDRGLATNEKLFF
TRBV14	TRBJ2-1	CASSANRGTGVRISKVSHEQFF
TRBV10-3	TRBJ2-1	CAISGASAYNEQFF
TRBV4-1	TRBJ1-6	CASSTDRGHNSPLHF
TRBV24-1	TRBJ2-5	CATSDPRTGRQETQYF
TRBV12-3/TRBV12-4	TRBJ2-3	CASRQRTTDTQYF
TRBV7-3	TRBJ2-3	CASSSRTSGSSTDTQYF
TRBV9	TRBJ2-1	CASSANKGGRLAINNEQFF
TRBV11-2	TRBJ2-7	CASSLRQDSYEQYF